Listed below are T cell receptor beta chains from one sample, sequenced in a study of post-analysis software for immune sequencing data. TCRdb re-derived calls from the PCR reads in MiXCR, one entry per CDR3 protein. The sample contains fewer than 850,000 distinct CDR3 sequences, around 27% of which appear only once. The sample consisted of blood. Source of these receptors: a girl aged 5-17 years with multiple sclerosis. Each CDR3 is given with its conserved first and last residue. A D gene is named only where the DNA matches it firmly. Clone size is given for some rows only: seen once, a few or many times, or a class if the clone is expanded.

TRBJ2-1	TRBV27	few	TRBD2	CASRTGGVYNEQFF	TGTGCCAGCAGAACGGGGGGGGTTTACAATGAGCAGTTCTTC
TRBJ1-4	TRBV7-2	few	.	CASSPGAATNEKLFF	TGTGCCAGCAGCCCCGGGGCCGCAACTAATGAAAAACTGTTTTTT
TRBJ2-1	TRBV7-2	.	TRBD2	CASSLYGGGRVRDEQFF	TGTGCCAGCAGCTTATACGGGGGCGGGAGGGTTAGGGATGAGCAGTTCTTC
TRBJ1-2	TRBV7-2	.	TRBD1	CASSLGQGLHTF	TGTGCCAGCAGCTTAGGACAGGGCTTACACACCTTC
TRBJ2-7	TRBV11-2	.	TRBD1	CASSLADRGGIDEQYF	TGTGCCAGCAGCTTAGCGGACAGGGGGGGGATCGACGAGCAGTACTTC
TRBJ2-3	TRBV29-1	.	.	CSVAGSDTQYF	TGCAGCGTTGCCGGGTCAGATACGCAGTATTTT
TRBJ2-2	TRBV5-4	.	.	CASRSPNTGELFF	TGTGCCAGCAGATCTCCGAACACCGGGGAGCTGTTTTTT
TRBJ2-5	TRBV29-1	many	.	CSVEPASGLETQYF	TGCAGCGTTGAGCCTGCCTCCGGTCTGGAGACCCAGTACTTC
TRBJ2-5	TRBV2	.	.	CASKGRRQETQYF	TGTGCCAGCAAGGGACGCCGCCAAGAGACCCAGTACTTC
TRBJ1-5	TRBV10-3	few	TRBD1	CAISESTTGGIGNQPQHF	TGTGCCATCAGTGAGTCGACGACAGGGGGTATAGGTAATCAGCCCCAGCATTTT
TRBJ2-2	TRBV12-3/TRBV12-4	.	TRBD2	CASRPGGSISTGELFF	TGTGCCAGCAGACCCGGGGGGTCGATAAGCACCGGGGAGCTGTTTTTT
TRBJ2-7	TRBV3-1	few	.	CASSPRLSVIPGYEQYF	TGTGCCAGCAGTCCAAGACTGTCGGTGATTCCTGGGTACGAGCAGTACTTC
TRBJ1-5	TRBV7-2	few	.	CASSLRDGQPQHF	TGTGCCAGCAGCTTACGGGACGGCCAGCCCCAGCATTTT
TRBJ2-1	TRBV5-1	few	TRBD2	CASSGGAGGIYNEQFF	TGCGCCAGCAGCGGGGGAGCGGGAGGGATATACAATGAGCAGTTCTTC
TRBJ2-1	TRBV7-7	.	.	CTSSFGLGEREQFF	TGTACTAGCAGCTTCGGGTTGGGGGAACGAGAGCAGTTCTTC
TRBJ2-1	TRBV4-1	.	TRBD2	CASSLGTSGRSETQFF	TGCGCCAGCAGCCTCGGGACTAGCGGGAGAAGTGAGACCCAGTTCTTC
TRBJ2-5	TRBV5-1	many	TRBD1	CASSLPQGAGETQYF	TGCGCCAGCAGCTTGCCTCAGGGGGCTGGGGAGACCCAGTACTTC
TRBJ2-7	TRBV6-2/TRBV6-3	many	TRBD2	CASSYSGRYYEQYF	TGTGCCAGCAGTTACAGCGGGAGGTACTACGAGCAGTACTTC
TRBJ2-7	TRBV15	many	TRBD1	CATSGQGMVYEQYF	TGTGCCACCAGCGGACAGGGGATGGTCTACGAGCAGTACTTC
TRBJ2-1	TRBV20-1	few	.	CSATITLEQFF	TGCAGTGCTACGATAACACTGGAGCAGTTCTTC
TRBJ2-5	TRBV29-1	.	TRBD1	CSVEEGQEGTQYF	TGCAGCGTTGAAGAGGGACAGGAGGGGACCCAGTACTTC
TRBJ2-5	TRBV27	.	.	CASSLSRVQETQYF	TGTGCCAGCAGTTTATCCAGGGTCCAAGAGACCCAGTACTTC
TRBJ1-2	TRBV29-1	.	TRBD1	CSGDRDGYTF	TGCAGCGGGGACAGGGATGGCTACACCTTC
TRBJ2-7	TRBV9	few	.	CASSGGRNADYEQYF	TGTGCCAGCAGCGGCGGCAGGAACGCTGACTACGAGCAGTACTTC
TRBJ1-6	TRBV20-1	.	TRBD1	CSARDPSGQVLPLHF	TGCAGTGCTAGAGACCCCTCGGGACAGGTTCTACCCCTCCACTTT
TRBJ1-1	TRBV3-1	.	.	CASSPGRGITEAFF	TGTGCCAGCAGCCCCGGACGGGGGATCACTGAAGCTTTCTTT
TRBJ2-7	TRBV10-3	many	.	CAIGKGSSYEQYF	TGTGCCATCGGTAAGGGAAGCTCCTACGAGCAGTACTTC
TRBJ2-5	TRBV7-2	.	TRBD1	CASSSDRVGEQYF	TGTGCCAGCAGCTCTGACAGGGTCGGGGAGCAGTACTTC
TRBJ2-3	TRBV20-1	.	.	CSARDTATSTDTQYF	TGCAGTGCTAGAGATACAGCCACTAGCACAGATACGCAGTATTTT
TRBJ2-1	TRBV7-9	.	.	CASSPTTDEQFF	TGTGCCAGCAGCCCTACCACCGATGAGCAGTTCTTC
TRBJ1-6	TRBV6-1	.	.	CASDIEENSPLHF	TGTGCCAGCGACATTGAAGAGAATTCACCCCTCCACTTT
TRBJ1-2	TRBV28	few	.	CASSPNRVDYGYTF	TGTGCCAGCAGCCCTAATCGGGTGGACTATGGCTACACCTTC
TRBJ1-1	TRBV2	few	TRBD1	CASSQDRGVEAFF	TGTGCCAGCAGTCAGGACAGGGGAGTTGAAGCTTTCTTT
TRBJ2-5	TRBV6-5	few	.	CASSFGTQPYEQYF	TGTGCCAGCAGTTTCGGGACACAGCCCTATGAGCAGTACTTC
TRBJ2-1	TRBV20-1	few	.	CSARDWSDEQFF	TGCAGTGCTAGAGATTGGAGCGATGAGCAGTTCTTC
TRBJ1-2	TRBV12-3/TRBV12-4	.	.	CASSPRASKEGYTF	TGTGCCAGCAGTCCTAGAGCGTCAAAGGAGGGCTACACCTTC
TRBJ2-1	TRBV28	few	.	CASRSGWGTNEQFF	TGTGCCAGCAGGTCCGGATGGGGTACGAATGAGCAGTTCTTC
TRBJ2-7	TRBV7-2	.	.	CASSLARGAPSPYEQYF	TGTGCCAGCAGCTTAGCGCGGGGAGCCCCATCCCCCTACGAGCAGTACTTC
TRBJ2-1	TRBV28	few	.	CASIGSSGNEQFF	TGTGCCAGCATCGGCAGCAGCGGCAATGAGCAGTTCTTC
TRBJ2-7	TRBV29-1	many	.	CSVAASEAYEQYF	TGCAGCGTTGCGGCTAGCGAGGCCTACGAGCAGTACTTC
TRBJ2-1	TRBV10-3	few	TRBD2	CAILAGGSYNEQFF	TGTGCCATTTTAGCGGGAGGCTCCTACAATGAGCAGTTCTTC
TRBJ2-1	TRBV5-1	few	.	CASSMTLTYNEQFF	TGCGCCAGCAGCATGACCCTCACCTACAATGAGCAGTTCTTC
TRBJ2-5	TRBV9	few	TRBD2	CASSPGLALETQYF	TGTGCCAGCAGCCCAGGACTAGCTCTGGAGACCCAGTACTTC
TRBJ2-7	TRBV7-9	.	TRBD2	CVSSLGLASGASYERYF	TGTGTCAGCAGCTTAGGCCTTGCTAGCGGGGCCTCCTACGAGCGGTACTTC
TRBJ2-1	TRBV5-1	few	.	CASSLDARGYNEQFF	TGCGCCAGCAGCTTGGACGCCAGGGGCTACAATGAGCAGTTCTTC
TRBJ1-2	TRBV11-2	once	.	CASSSPRRRSYGYTF	TGTGCCAGCAGCTCCCCGAGGAGGCGTAGCTATGGCTACACCTTC
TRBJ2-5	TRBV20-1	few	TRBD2	CSASSASGGLQETQYF	TGCAGTGCTAGTTCGGCTAGCGGGGGGCTCCAAGAGACCCAGTACTTC
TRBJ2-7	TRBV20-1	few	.	CSARGDHEFSSYEQYF	TGCAGTGCTAGAGGGGACCACGAATTTAGCTCCTACGAGCAGTACTTC
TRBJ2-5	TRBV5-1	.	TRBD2	CASSLAGGEETQYF	TGCGCCAGCAGCTTGGCGGGGGGGGAAGAGACCCAGTACTTC
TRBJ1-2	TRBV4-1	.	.	CASSHRDGTYGYTF	TGCGCCAGCAGCCATCGGGACGGGACCTATGGCTACACCTTC
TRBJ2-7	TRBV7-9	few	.	CASSLSAPSSYEQYF	TGTGCCAGCAGCTTATCGGCCCCGAGCTCCTACGAGCAGTACTTC
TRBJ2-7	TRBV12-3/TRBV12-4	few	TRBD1	CATSGGSEQYF	TGTGCCACCTCAGGGGGCTCCGAGCAGTACTTC